One and the same sample provided the 23 T cell receptor beta chains below, sequenced in a study of vaccination effects on CD4 cells after COVID-19. Their target antigens are unknown. Profiled with immunoSEQ multiplex PCR; TCRdb holds only in-frame clones, not every one. The data contain under 55,000 clones, approximately 70% of them seen just once; the ten biggest clones take up 9.5% to 10%. When less than 13 days of culture had elapsed, CD4+ T cells were isolated. Two doses of BNT162b2 or mRNA-1273 vaccine were administered to participants. The specimen comprised CD4+ T cells from PBMCs cultured without peptide, sampled after COVID-19 vaccination. These receptors were collected from a human donor who received a COVID-19 vaccine.

V is TRBV5-1 and J is TRBJ2-3; D uncertain. CDR1 is SGHRS, CDR2 YFSETQ, per germline. CDR3 length equals 14 residues. V was pared by 1 base and J by 1 base, with 7 bases between. For the CDR3, the DNA is TGCGCCAGCAGCTTGTTTGCTGGCACAGATACGCAGTATTTT. As protein: CASSLFAGTDTQYF.

The chain is built from TRBV7-2 and TRBJ1-2; D gene uncertain. The CDR3 has 13 residues. From germline, CDR1 is SGHTA and CDR2 FQGNSA. V was shortened by 5 bases and J by 2 bases, with 9 bases between the two germline ends. The CDR3 here is CASSPDANYGYTF. The CDR3, as DNA: TGTGCCAGCAGCCCTGATGCCAACTATGGCTACACCTTC.

The chain carries TRBV12-5 and TRBJ2-1; a possible D gene is TRBD2 (6 bases). Germline CDR1 LGHNT, CDR2 FRNRAP. This CDR3 comprises 17 residues. Trimming took 0 bases from V and 0 from J, leaving 12 bases between them. CDR3 region: CASGLVQRVDSYNEQFF. CDR3 bases: TGTGCTAGTGGTTTGGTTCAGCGGGTGGACTCCTACAATGAGCAGTTCTTC.

This clone was seen only a few times. The rearrangement uses TRBV5-1 and TRBJ2-7, with TRBD1 as a possible D gene (6 bases). CDR1 and CDR2 (germline): SGHRS, YFSETQ. Trimming left V 0 bases short and J 3 bases short, with 10 bases between. This CDR3 comprises 14 residues. The CDR3 region is CASSLVGQFYEQYF. The CDR3 DNA sequence: TGCGCCAGCAGCTTGGTTGGACAGTTCTACGAGCAGTACTTC.

The chain carries TRBV5-6 and TRBJ2-1, with a possible D match to TRBD2 (5 bases). This CDR3 comprises 18 residues. V lost 2 bases to trimming and J lost 4 bases, with 22 bases between them. CDR1 is SGHDT, CDR2 YYEEEE, per germline. The CDR3 DNA sequence: TGTGCCAGCAGCTTTGCAGCCAAAACTAACGAGGGATACAATGAGCAGTTCTTC. It is translated as CASSFAAKTNEGYNEQFF.

The V and J genes are TRBV5-5 and TRBJ1-3; 8 positions agree with TRBD1. V was pared by 4 bases and J by 0 bases, with 3 bases of the junction left unmatched. Germline loops: CDR1 SGHKS, CDR2 YYEKEE (reference sequence). The CDR3 extends over 15 amino acids. CDR3 residues: CASSKTGVSGNTIYF. CDR3 coding DNA: TGTGCCAGCAGCAAGACAGGGGTCTCTGGAAACACCATATATTTT.

V usage is TRBV6-4 and J usage is TRBJ2-1; D unclear. The CDR3 is made up of 13 amino acids. The germline CDR1 and CDR2 sequences are MRHNA and SNTAGT. The V end lost 3 bases, the J end lost 5 bases, and 8 bases lay between the germline ends. This CDR3 is CASSERPNNEQFF. The CDR3 DNA reads TGTGCCAGCAGTGAACGTCCAAACAATGAGCAGTTCTTC.

The chain has TRBV29-1 and TRBJ2-3, with 10 nucleotides matching TRBD2. Germline lookup yields CDR1 SQVTM and CDR2 ANQGSEA. This CDR3 is built from 15 residues. V dropped 3 bases and J dropped 2; count of bases not matched to a gene: 5. The DNA of the CDR3 is TGCAGCGTTGATGGTAGCGGGGGGAACACAGATACGCAGTATTTT. This encodes CSVDGSGGNTDTQYF.

V usage is TRBV10-2 and J usage is TRBJ2-3; D is possibly TRBD1 or TRBD2 (7 bases each). Trimming removed 6 bases at V and 2 bases at J, with 12 bases between. CDR1 WSHSY and CDR2 SAAADI come from the germline V gene. The CDR3 loop spans 14 amino acids. CDR3 protein: CASSRGGITDTQYF. DNA for the CDR3: TGCGCCAGCAGCAGGGGGGGGATCACAGATACGCAGTATTTT.

V usage is TRBV7-6 and J usage is TRBJ2-1, with 9 bases lining up with TRBD2. V lost 2 bases, J lost 7 bases, and 12 bases stayed unmatched. CDR1 SGHVS and CDR2 FNYEAQ come from the germline V gene. CDR3 length equals 17 residues. The CDR3 DNA reads as TGTGCCAGCAGCTTAAGGTACCGCGGGAGGGCTAGAAATGAGCAGTTCTTC. Translated: CASSLRYRGRARNEQFF.

This clone was observed once. CDR3 in DNA: TGTGCCAGCACCTCTCGGGGCATGGGTTCACCCCTCCACTTT. Translating gives CASTSRGMGSPLHF. The chain recombines TRBV13 with TRBJ1-6; D is possibly TRBD1 (5 bases). The CDR3 runs 14 residues. V lost 7 bases and J lost 9, with 16 bases in between. Germline V gene data show CDR1 as PRHDT and CDR2 as FYEKMQ (reference sequence). The full variable domain, in which reference TRBV13 and TRBJ1-6 provide the parts outside the CDR3, is AAGVIQSPRHLIKEKRETATLKCYPIPRHDTVYWYQQGPGQDPQFLISFYEKMQSDKGSIPDRFSAQQFSDYHSELNMSSLELGDSALYFCASTSRGMGSPLHFGNGTRLTVT.

This clone was detected only once. Here the CDR3 DNA reads TGTGCCAGCAGTAGACAGGTTGGGTACTCCTACAATGAGCAGTTCTTC. Protein sequence: CASSRQVGYSYNEQFF. V usage is TRBV6-6 and J usage is TRBJ2-1; a possible D gene is TRBD1 (6 bases). Germline CDR1 is MNHNY and CDR2 is SVGAGI (reference sequence). The CDR3 sequence is 16 residues long. Trimming left V 5 bases short and J 0 bases short, with 14 bases between.

This chain uses TRBV6-5 with TRBJ2-3; tentative D call: TRBD2 (5 bases). Between the trimmed V and J ends, which lost 0 bases and 2 bases, there was a span of 9 bases. The CDR3 is made up of 15 amino acids. Germline V gene data show CDR1 as MNHEY and CDR2 as SVGAGI. The CDR3 loop reads CASSYSEGSTDTQYF. CDR3 coding DNA: TGTGCCAGCAGTTACTCTGAGGGATCCACAGATACGCAGTATTTT.

This chain uses TRBV2 with TRBJ2-1, with D possibly matching TRBD1 (5 bases). There are 13 residues in the CDR3. Trimming left V 4 bases short and J 8 bases short, with 12 bases between. In germline, CDR1 is SNHLY, CDR2 FYNNEI. The CDR3 here is CASSVAGWDEQFF. As DNA, the CDR3 is TGTGCCAGCAGTGTTGCAGGGTGGGATGAGCAGTTCTTC.

This clone was found once. The chain is built from TRBV6-9 and TRBJ1-5, with D unclear. The CDR3 spans 15 residues. Per germline, CDR1 MNHGY and CDR2 SVAAGI. The germline V and J ends were trimmed by 10 bases and 3 bases, with 19 bases remaining between them. This CDR3 is CATDHSPDYNQPQHF. In DNA form, the CDR3 reads TGTGCCACCGATCATTCACCAGACTACAATCAGCCCCAGCATTTT.

The CDR3 bases are TGTGCCAGTAGTCCAGAAACAGGTTGGGAGCAGTACTTC. It specifies CASSPETGWEQYF. The rearrangement joins TRBV19 to TRBJ2-7; a weak D match, TRBD1 (5 bases). The germline V gene has CDR1 LNHDA and CDR2 SQIVND (reference sequence). V shed 5 bases and J shed 7 bases, with 15 bases lying between them. This CDR3 is built from 13 residues.

The CDR3 DNA reads as TGTGCCAGCAGTGAAGTTAGGGGGAGCTATGGCTACACCTTC. Amino acid sequence: CASSEVRGSYGYTF. The rearrangement joins TRBV2 to TRBJ1-2; maybe TRBD1 (6 bases). The germline V gene encodes CDR1 SNHLY and CDR2 FYNNEI. This CDR3 region has 14 residues. The ends were cut back, 1 base at V and 4 bases at J, with 10 bases in the middle.

This chain connects TRBV28 to TRBJ1-2, with a tentative D call TRBD1 (5 bases). Trimming cost V 7 bases and J 1 base, with 16 bases left between them. CDR3 length: 15 residues. Looked up from germline, CDR1 is MDHEN and CDR2 is SYDVKM. CDR3 sequence reads: CASTLSRGGNYGYTF. The CDR3 nucleotides read TGTGCCAGCACCTTGAGTCGGGGGGGTAACTATGGCTACACCTTC.

The chain has TRBV7-8 and TRBJ1-1; D gene unclear. The CDR3 is 14 residues long. The V gene's germline CDR1 is SGHVS and CDR2 FQNEAQ. V lost 0 bases, J lost 1 base, and 6 bases lay in between. The CDR3 protein is CASSLASRNTEAFF. Written as DNA, the CDR3 is TGTGCCAGCAGCTTAGCTTCCCGGAACACTGAAGCTTTCTTT.

The CDR3 region is CASRMGQYYEQYF. DNA of the CDR3: TGTGCCAGCAGGATGGGACAGTACTACGAGCAGTACTTC. This sequence joins TRBV6-6 and TRBJ2-7; 7 bases line up with TRBD1. The V and J ends lost 6 bases and 3 bases, in that order; junction bases with no gene match: 5. The CDR3 is made up of 13 amino acids. The germline V gene encodes CDR1 MNHNY and CDR2 SVGAGI (reference sequence).

This clone was seen only a few times. This chain joins TRBV3-1 (or the pseudogene TRBV3-2) and TRBJ1-4; D gene uncertain. The CDR3 runs to 13 residues. Trimming took off 3 bases at V and 8 bases at J, with 10 bases between the two ends. Germline values: CDR1 LGHDT, CDR2 YNNKEL (reference sequence). The CDR3: CASSQGHNEKLFF. In DNA, the CDR3 is TGTGCCAGCAGCCAGGGTCACAACGAAAAACTGTTTTTT.

CDR3 coding DNA: TGTGCCAGCAGCCGGACTAGCGGGGGTTCCTCCTACAATGAGCAGTTCTTC. This codes for CASSRTSGGSSYNEQFF. The chain uses TRBV5-4 and TRBJ2-1; 13 bases are a match to TRBD2. The V segment lost 4 bases and the J segment 0 bases; nucleotides outside the gene matches: 4. The CDR3 is made up of 17 amino acids. Germline-derived CDR1 and CDR2 are SGHNT and YYREEE (reference sequence).

The V gene is TRBV10-2, the J gene TRBJ1-3; D is possibly TRBD1 (5 bases). Germline CDR1 reads WSHSY; CDR2 reads SAAADI. The CDR3 extends over 16 amino acids. V was cut by 6 bases and J by 0 bases, with 15 bases left in between. The CDR3 spells CASSRPGGPSGNTIYF. As DNA, the CDR3 is TGCGCCAGCAGCCGACCTGGGGGACCCTCTGGAAACACCATATATTTT.